The 23 T cell receptor beta chains given below trace back to one sample, sequenced in a study of T cell repertoires in cytomegalovirus infection. No cognate antigen is known for these TCRs. TCRdb processed the reads anew with MiXCR; each CDR3 protein has one entry. The sample records about 920,000 distinct CDR3 sequences, 31% being singletons. Sequences were derived from cultured CD8+ T cells from PBMCs, sampled from culture after CMV antigen stimulation. Receptor source: a human donor in good health (CMV status not recorded). Some clones in this sample may be carry-over from other donors' samples.

Many counts were recorded for this clonotype. The chain is built from TRBV10-2 and TRBJ2-1; D tentatively reads TRBD1 or TRBD2 (5 bases each). Germline lookup yields CDR1 WSHSY and CDR2 SAAADI. V lost 10 bases to trimming and J lost 8 bases, with 24 bases between them. The CDR3 contains 15 residues. This chain's CDR3 is CATSPGPRLLHEQFF. CDR3 coding DNA: TGCGCCACCTCACCGGGACCTCGGCTTTTGCATGAGCAGTTCTTC.

This chain joins TRBV7-6 and TRBJ1-6, with TRBD1 matching 8 bases. V shed 6 bases, J shed 7 bases, and the junction held 8 bases outside the gene matches. CDR1 SGHVS and CDR2 FNYEAQ come from the germline V gene. The CDR3 has 15 residues. Written as DNA, the CDR3 is TGTGCCAGCAGAGACAACAGGGGGAGGAATTCACCCCTCCACTTT. Encoded protein: CASRDNRGRNSPLHF.

The genes are TRBV12-3 or TRBV12-4 and TRBJ2-5; 7 bases match TRBD1. This CDR3 has 17 amino acids. The V gene end was trimmed by 3 bases and the J gene end by 4 bases; junction bases not matched to a gene: 14. CDR3 in amino acids: CASSFITGEKLTETQYF. The CDR3 nucleotides read TGTGCCAGCAGTTTCATCACAGGGGAAAAGTTAACAGAGACCCAGTACTTC.

The rearrangement links TRBV5-6 to TRBJ2-1, with unresolved D. Looked up from germline, CDR1 is SGHDT and CDR2 is YYEEEE. This CDR3 is built from 12 residues. V lost 4 bases to trimming and J lost 8 bases, with 10 bases between them. The CDR3 DNA sequence: TGTGCCAGCAGCGCGGCCCTCCATGAGCAGTTCTTC. This translates into CASSAALHEQFF. Together with reference TRBV5-6 and TRBJ2-1, the CDR3 gives the full variable domain: DAGVTQSPTHLIKTRGQQVTLRCSPKSGHDTVSWYQQALGQGPQFIFQYYEEEERQRGNFPDRFSGHQFPNYSSELNVNALLLGDSALYLCASSAALHEQFFGPGTRLTVL.

This clonotype was seen many times. The CDR3 DNA is TGTGCCAGTAGTACCGGCGGCACAGGGGGCGCTGGGGCCAACGTCCTGACTTTC. Translating gives CASSTGGTGGAGANVLTF. V and J are TRBV19 and TRBJ2-6; 9 bases are shared with TRBD1. The V gene end was trimmed by 4 bases and the J gene end by 2 bases; junction bases not matched to a gene: 9. The germline V gene has CDR1 LNHDA and CDR2 SQIVND (reference sequence). The CDR3 has 18 residues.

This CDR3 is CASSGPGGLDTQYF. The CDR3 DNA reads TGCGCCAGCAGTGGGCCGGGGGGGCTAGATACGCAGTATTTT. This rearrangement joins TRBV10-2 to TRBJ2-3; 8 bases match TRBD2. The V and J ends lost 4 bases and 5 bases, in that order; junction bases with no gene match: 5. This CDR3 is 14 amino acids long. Germline V gives CDR1 WSHSY, CDR2 SAAADI.

The chain employs TRBV27 and TRBJ1-6; D uncertain. Germline V CDR1 and CDR2: MNHEY, SMNVEV (reference sequence). V was cut by 6 bases and J by 8 bases, with 17 bases left in between. The CDR3 extends over 15 amino acids. In DNA, the CDR3 is TGTGCCAGCAGCCCCGCTCTCGCCGGATATTCACCCCTCCACTTT. Its protein is CASSPALAGYSPLHF.

J is TRBJ2-4 and V is TRBV7-2; weak D call: TRBD1 (6 bases). The CDR3 is made up of 16 amino acids. The V gene's germline CDR1 is SGHTA and CDR2 FQGNSA. V lost 2 bases to trimming and J lost 0 bases, with 11 bases between them. In DNA form, the CDR3 reads TGTGCCAGCAGCTTAAACAGGGATCTAGCCAAAAACATTCAGTACTTC. Protein product: CASSLNRDLAKNIQYF.

The chain uses TRBV27 and TRBJ2-4; 10 bases line up with TRBD1. The CDR3 loop spans 13 amino acids. Germline V gene sequence: CDR1 MNHEY, CDR2 SMNVEV (reference sequence). V was pared by 7 bases and J by 16 bases, with 13 bases of the junction left unmatched. CDR3 sequence: CASKRRFWDRGYF. For the CDR3, the DNA is TGTGCCAGCAAGAGACGATTCTGGGACAGGGGCTACTTC.

This clonotype occurred a few times. J is TRBJ2-2 and V is TRBV19, with D possibly being TRBD1 (5 bases). The CDR3 consists of 17 residues. Germline-derived CDR1 and CDR2 are LNHDA and SQIVND (reference sequence). V lost 0 bases, J lost 1 base, and 12 bases lay in between. CDR3 region: CASSIDPRTLNTGELFF. CDR3 bases: TGTGCCAGTAGTATAGATCCCCGGACACTGAACACCGGGGAGCTGTTTTTT. The full variable domain, with the rest looked up from reference TRBV19 and TRBJ2-2, is DGGITQSPKYLFRKEGQNVTLSCEQNLNHDAMYWYRQDPGQGLRLIYYSQIVNDFQKGDIAEGYSVSREKKESFPLTVTSAQKNPTAFYLCASSIDPRTLNTGELFFGEGSRLTVL.

This clonotype was counted between two and nine times. V usage is TRBV6-1 and J usage is TRBJ1-5; possibly TRBD1 for D (5 bases). Germline CDR1 and CDR2: MNHNS and SASEGT. Trimming cost V 6 bases and J 1 base, with 13 bases left between them. The CDR3 extends over 15 amino acids. CDR3 sequence (DNA): TGTGCCAGCAGCGTATTAGGGGTGAGCAATCAGCCCCAGCATTTT. Its protein product is CASSVLGVSNQPQHF.

Regarding this clonotype: Germline and junction disagree at one end, which may indicate a read error. The chain combines TRBV27 with TRBJ1-5; no clear D. The CDR3 extends over 13 amino acids. CDR1 and CDR2 from the germline V gene are MNHEY and SMNVEV (reference sequence). This CDR3 is CASRLGIGQPHHF. The CDR3 nucleotides are TGTGCCAGCCGCCTGGGGATTGGTCAGCCCCATCACTTT.

This chain joins TRBV5-6 and TRBJ1-5; TRBD1 might be the D (6 bases). The CDR3 contains 15 residues. Germline CDR1 SGHDT, CDR2 YYEEEE. Trimming took off 4 bases at V and 2 bases at J, with 13 bases between the two ends. The CDR3 protein is CASSELDRGNQPQHF. Here the CDR3 DNA reads TGTGCCAGCAGCGAGTTGGACAGAGGCAATCAGCCCCAGCATTTT.

In its sample, this clonotype was seen many times. The chain combines TRBV7-2 with TRBJ2-3; the match to TRBD2 covers 9 bases. CDR1 is SGHTA, CDR2 FQGNSA, per germline. J was trimmed by 5 bases and V by 2 bases; bases with no gene match: 8. CDR3 length equals 16 residues. The CDR3 nucleotides read TGTGCCAGCAGCTTATTTCCAGCGGGGGGTGTAGATACGCAGTATTTT. This codes for CASSLFPAGGVDTQYF.

This clonotype has only a few counts. The gene calls are TRBV11-2 and TRBJ2-1; D may be TRBD2 (6 bases). V gave up 10 bases and J gave up 0 bases, with 13 bases separating them. Germline V lookup: CDR1 SGHAT, CDR2 FQNNGV. The CDR3 is 14 amino acids. CDR3 in amino acids: CATNSGGSYNEQFF. Written as DNA, the CDR3 is TGTGCCACTAACTCCGGGGGCTCCTACAATGAGCAGTTCTTC.

The chain joins TRBV6-1 to TRBJ1-6; D remains ambiguous. CDR1 MNHNS and CDR2 SASEGT come from the germline V gene. The CDR3 sequence is 15 residues long. Between the trimmed V and J ends, which lost 8 bases and 6 bases, there was a span of 17 bases. CDR3 bases: TGTGCCAGCTCTCCCGAAGGATTTACTAATTCACCCCTCCACTTT. Translation: CASSPEGFTNSPLHF.

This clonotype was seen a few times. The chain is built from TRBV19 and TRBJ2-6; TRBD1 might be the D (8 bases). V was cut by 6 bases and J by 0 bases, with 18 bases left in between. The CDR3 runs 18 residues. Germline V lookup: CDR1 LNHDA, CDR2 SQIVND (reference sequence). The CDR3 sequence: CASSEGRDRFSGANVLTF. For the CDR3, the DNA is TGTGCCAGTAGCGAGGGGAGGGACAGGTTCTCTGGGGCCAACGTCCTGACTTTC. The full variable domain, its missing parts supplied by reference TRBV19 and TRBJ2-6, is DGGITQSPKYLFRKEGQNVTLSCEQNLNHDAMYWYRQDPGQGLRLIYYSQIVNDFQKGDIAEGYSVSREKKESFPLTVTSAQKNPTAFYLCASSEGRDRFSGANVLTFGAGSRLTVL.

The rearrangement uses TRBV7-9 and TRBJ2-1, with 12 bases fitting TRBD2. Germline-derived CDR1 and CDR2 are SEHNR and FQNEAQ (reference sequence). The trim removed 2 bases at V and 13 bases at J, leaving 6 bases unmatched. The CDR3 is made up of 14 amino acids. The CDR3 bases are TGTGCCAGCAGCTTATCACTAGCGGGGGGCCTACAGTTCTTC. Translating it yields CASSLSLAGGLQFF.

The rearrangement uses TRBV27 and TRBJ1-2, with unresolved D. The germline V gene encodes CDR1 MNHEY and CDR2 SMNVEV (reference sequence). The length of the CDR3 is 15 residues. V gave up 1 base and J gave up 4 bases, with 13 bases separating them. The chain's CDR3 is CASSLLGGGPYGYTF. CDR3 nucleotides: TGTGCCAGCAGTTTATTAGGCGGAGGCCCCTATGGCTACACCTTC.

The sample holds a few counts of this clonotype. The V and J genes are TRBV7-3 and TRBJ2-7, with 7 positions matching TRBD2. Germline CDR1 SGHTA, CDR2 FQGTGA. This CDR3 spans 15 amino acids. Trimming removed 4 bases from V and 4 bases from J; junction bases left unmatched: 10. The CDR3 is CASSSGGGVGYEQYF. The CDR3 region has the DNA TGTGCCAGCAGCTCGGGGGGAGGGGTGGGGTACGAGCAGTACTTC.

This clonotype was seen ten or more times. The chain recombines TRBV7-2 with TRBJ2-7; D remains unclear. Germline V gene sequence: CDR1 SGHTA, CDR2 FQGNSA. The germline V and J ends were trimmed by 5 bases and 6 bases, with 11 bases remaining between them. The length of the CDR3 is 12 residues. CDR3 protein: CASSPMRSEQYF. In nucleotides, the CDR3 is TGTGCCAGCAGCCCGATGAGGAGCGAGCAGTACTTC.

This clonotype was observed a few times. This rearrangement joins TRBV12-3 or TRBV12-4 to TRBJ1-3; perhaps TRBD1 as D (6 bases). V lost 3 bases and J 4 bases, leaving 19 bases between the germline ends. The CDR3 length is 17 residues. Here the CDR3 DNA reads TGTGCCAGCAGTTTCGCGATCCCTACAGGGTTCGGAAACACCATATATTTT. Translating it yields CASSFAIPTGFGNTIYF.

This clonotype has a handful of counts. The chain links TRBV12-3 or TRBV12-4 to TRBJ1-1; 7 nucleotides align to TRBD1. Germline trimming cut 7 bases from V and 4 bases from J; bases unmatched to any gene: 12. The CDR3 totals 15 residues. CDR3 sequence: CASTSEGALSTEAFF. The CDR3 DNA follows: TGTGCCAGCACTTCCGAGGGGGCCTTGAGCACTGAAGCTTTCTTT.